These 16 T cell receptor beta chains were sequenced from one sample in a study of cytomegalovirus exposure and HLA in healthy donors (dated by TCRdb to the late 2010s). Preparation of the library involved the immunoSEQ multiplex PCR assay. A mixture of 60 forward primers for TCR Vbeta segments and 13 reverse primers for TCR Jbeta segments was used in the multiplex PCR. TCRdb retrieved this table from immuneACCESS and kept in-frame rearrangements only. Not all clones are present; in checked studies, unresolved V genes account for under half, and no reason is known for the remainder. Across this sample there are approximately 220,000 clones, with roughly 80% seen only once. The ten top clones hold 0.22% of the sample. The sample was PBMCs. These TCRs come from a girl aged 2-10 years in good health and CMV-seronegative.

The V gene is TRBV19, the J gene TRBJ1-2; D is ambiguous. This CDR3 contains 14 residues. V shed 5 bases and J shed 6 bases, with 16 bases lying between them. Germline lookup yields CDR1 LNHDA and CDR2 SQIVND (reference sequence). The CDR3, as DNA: TGTGCCAGTAGTTCGGGATCTAGCGGAGATGGCTACACCTTC. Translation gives CASSSGSSGDGYTF.

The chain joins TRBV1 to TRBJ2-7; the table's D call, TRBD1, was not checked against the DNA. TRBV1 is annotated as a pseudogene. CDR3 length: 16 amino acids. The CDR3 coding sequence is TGCACCAGCAGCCAAGTCGGTCGGACAGGGGGCTGGGAGCAGTACTTC. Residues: CTSSQVGRTGGWEQYF.

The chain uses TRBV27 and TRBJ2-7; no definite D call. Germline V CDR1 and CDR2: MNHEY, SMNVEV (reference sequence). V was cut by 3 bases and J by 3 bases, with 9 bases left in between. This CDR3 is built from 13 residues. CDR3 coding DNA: TGTGCCAGCAGTTTGACTCCTGTCTACGAGCAGTACTTC. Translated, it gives CASSLTPVYEQYF.

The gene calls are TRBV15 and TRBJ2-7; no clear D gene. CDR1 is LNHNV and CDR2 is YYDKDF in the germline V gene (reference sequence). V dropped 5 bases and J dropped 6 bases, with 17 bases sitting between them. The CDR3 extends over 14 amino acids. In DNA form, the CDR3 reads TGTGCCACCAGCCCCTATGAGGATAACGCCGAGCAGTACTTC. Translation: CATSPYEDNAEQYF. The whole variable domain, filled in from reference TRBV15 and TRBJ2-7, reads DAMVIQNPRYQVTQFGKPVTLSCSQTLNHNVMYWYQQKSSQAPKLLFHYYDKDFNNEADTPDNFQSRRPNTSFCFLDIRSPGLGDTAMYLCATSPYEDNAEQYFGPGTRLTVT.

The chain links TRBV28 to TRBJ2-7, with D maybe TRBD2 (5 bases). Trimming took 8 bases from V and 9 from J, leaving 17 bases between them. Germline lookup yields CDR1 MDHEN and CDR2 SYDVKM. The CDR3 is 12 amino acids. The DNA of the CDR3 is TGTGCCAGCTTCTCCTCCCCCGGACTGCAGTACTTC. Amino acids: CASFSSPGLQYF. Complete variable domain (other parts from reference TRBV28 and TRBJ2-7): DVKVTQSSRYLVKRTGEKVFLECVQDMDHENMFWYRQDPGLGLRLIYFSYDVKMKEKGDIPEGYSVSREKKERFSLILESASTNQTSMYLCASFSSPGLQYFGPGTRLTVT.

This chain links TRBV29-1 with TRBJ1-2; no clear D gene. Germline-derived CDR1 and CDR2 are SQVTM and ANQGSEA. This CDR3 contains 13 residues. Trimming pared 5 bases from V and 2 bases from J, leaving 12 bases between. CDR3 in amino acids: CSVFEEENYGYTF. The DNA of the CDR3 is TGCAGCGTTTTCGAGGAGGAAAACTATGGCTACACCTTC.

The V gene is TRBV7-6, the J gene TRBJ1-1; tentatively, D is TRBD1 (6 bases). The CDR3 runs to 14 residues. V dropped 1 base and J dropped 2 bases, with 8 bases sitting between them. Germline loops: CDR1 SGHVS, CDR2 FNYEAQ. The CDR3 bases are TGTGCCAGCAGCTTAGGGACAGCCAACACTGAAGCTTTCTTT. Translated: CASSLGTANTEAFF.

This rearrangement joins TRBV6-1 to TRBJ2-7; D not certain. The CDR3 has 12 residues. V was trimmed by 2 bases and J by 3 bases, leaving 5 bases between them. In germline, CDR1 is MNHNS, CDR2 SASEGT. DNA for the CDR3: TGTGCCAGCAGTGAACTTAACTACGAGCAGTACTTC. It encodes CASSELNYEQYF.

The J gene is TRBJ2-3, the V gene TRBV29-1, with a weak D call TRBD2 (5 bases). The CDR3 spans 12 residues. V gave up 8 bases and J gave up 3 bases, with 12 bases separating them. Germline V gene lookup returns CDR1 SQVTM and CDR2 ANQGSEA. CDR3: CSTTPGTDTQYF. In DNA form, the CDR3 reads TGCAGCACAACCCCGGGGACAGATACGCAGTATTTT.

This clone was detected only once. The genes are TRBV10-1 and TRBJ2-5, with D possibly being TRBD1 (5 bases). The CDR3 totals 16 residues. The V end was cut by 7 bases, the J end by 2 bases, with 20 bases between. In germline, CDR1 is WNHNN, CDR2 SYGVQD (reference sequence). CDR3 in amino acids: CASTLRFGADQETQYF. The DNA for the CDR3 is TGCGCCAGCACCCTTAGGTTTGGGGCGGATCAAGAGACCCAGTACTTC.

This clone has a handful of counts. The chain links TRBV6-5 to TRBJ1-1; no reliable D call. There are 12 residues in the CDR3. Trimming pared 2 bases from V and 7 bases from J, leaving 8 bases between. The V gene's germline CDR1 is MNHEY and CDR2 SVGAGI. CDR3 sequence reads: CASSYLDGEAFF. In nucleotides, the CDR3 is TGTGCCAGCAGTTACCTAGATGGTGAAGCTTTCTTT.

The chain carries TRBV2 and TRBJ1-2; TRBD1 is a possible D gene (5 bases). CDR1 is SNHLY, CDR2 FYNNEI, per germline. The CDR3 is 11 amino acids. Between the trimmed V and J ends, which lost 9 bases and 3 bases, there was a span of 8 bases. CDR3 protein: CARGGDYGYTF. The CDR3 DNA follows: TGTGCCAGGGGAGGGGACTATGGCTACACCTTC.

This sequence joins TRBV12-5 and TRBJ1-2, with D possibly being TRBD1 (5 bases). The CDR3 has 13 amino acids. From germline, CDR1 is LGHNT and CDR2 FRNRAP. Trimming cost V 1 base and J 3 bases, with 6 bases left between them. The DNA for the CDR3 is TGTGCTAGTGGTTTGGGGGGCCACTATGGCTACACCTTC. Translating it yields CASGLGGHYGYTF.

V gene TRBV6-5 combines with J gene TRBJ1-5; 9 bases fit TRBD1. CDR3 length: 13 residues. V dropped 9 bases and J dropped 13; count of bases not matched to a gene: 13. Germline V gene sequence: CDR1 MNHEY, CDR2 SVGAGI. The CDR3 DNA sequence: TGTGCCAGTGGGGACAGGGCCGTGCGTTTTCAGCATTTT. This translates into CASGDRAVRFQHF.

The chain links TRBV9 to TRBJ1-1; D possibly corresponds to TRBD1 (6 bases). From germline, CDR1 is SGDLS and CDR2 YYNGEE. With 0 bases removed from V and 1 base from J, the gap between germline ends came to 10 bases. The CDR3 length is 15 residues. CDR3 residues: CASSVVGGANTEAFF. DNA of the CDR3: TGTGCCAGCAGCGTAGTGGGGGGGGCGAACACTGAAGCTTTCTTT.

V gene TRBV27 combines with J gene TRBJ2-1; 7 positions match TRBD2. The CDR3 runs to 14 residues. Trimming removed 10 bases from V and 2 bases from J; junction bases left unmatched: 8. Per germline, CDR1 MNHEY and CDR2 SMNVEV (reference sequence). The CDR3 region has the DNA TGTGCCAATAGGGGTCGGGGGGCCTACAATGAGCAGTTCTTC. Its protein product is CANRGRGAYNEQFF.